This T cell receptor (beta chain) comes out of a study of cytomegalovirus exposure and HLA in healthy donors. Unmatched junction bases numbered 9, after V lost 6 bases and J lost 16 bases. The CDR3 extends over 11 amino acids. Germline V gives CDR1 LNHDA, CDR2 SQIVND (reference sequence). PCR was performed using 60 Vbeta and 13 Jbeta primers. Profiled with immunoSEQ multiplex PCR; TCRdb holds only in-frame clones, not every one. The table has fewer than 200,000 clones, 75% to 85% seen once. V is TRBV19 and J is TRBJ2-1; the match to TRBD1 covers 7 bases. The sequenced sample consisted of PBMCs. This sequence originates from a female donor in good health and CMV-seronegative. The CDR3, as DNA: TGTGCCAGTAGACAGGGTACAGGGGTATTCTTC. Translating gives CASRQGTGVFF.